A single sample gave rise to the 18 T cell receptor beta chains below, sequenced in a study of T-cell reconstitution after alpha-beta-depleted transplantation in children. The library targeted TCRbeta and was prepared with unique molecular identifiers. TCRdb independently ran MiXCR on the PCR reads; one entry per CDR3 protein. The sample yields hundreds of thousands of distinct CDR3 sequences, around 17% seen once. Specimen: PBMCs from the stem cell graft donor, collected from the stem cell graft. These receptors came from a human donor who donated a stem cell graft to a child with acute myeloid leukemia.

The chain joins TRBV27 to TRBJ1-2, with D perhaps matching TRBD1 (5 bases). From germline, CDR1 is MNHEY and CDR2 SMNVEV (reference sequence). CDR3 length equals 12 residues. V was trimmed by 10 bases and J by 5 bases, leaving 14 bases between them. The CDR3 here is CATKDSAYGYTF. The DNA for the CDR3 is TGTGCCACTAAAGACAGCGCGTATGGCTACACCTTC.

This clonotype was detected only a few times. The rearrangement uses TRBV15 and TRBJ1-1; 10 bases are shared with TRBD1. This CDR3 spans 16 amino acids. J lost 2 bases, V lost 2 bases, and 5 bases had no gene match. Germline V gene data show CDR1 as LNHNV and CDR2 as YYDKDF (reference sequence). The CDR3 is CATSRKRQGANTEAFF. In DNA form, the CDR3 reads TGTGCCACCAGCAGAAAACGACAGGGGGCAAACACTGAAGCTTTCTTT.

This clonotype was counted ten times or more. This chain joins TRBV30 and TRBJ2-1; D is unresolved. This CDR3 comprises 14 residues. Deletions cut 1 base from V and 0 bases from J, with 7 bases between. Germline V gene lookup returns CDR1 GTSNPN and CDR2 SVGIG (reference sequence). DNA for the CDR3: TGTGCCTGGAGTGCGAGTTCCTCCTACAATGAGCAGTTCTTC. Amino acids: CAWSASSSYNEQFF.

The CDR3 spells CASSPSSGTVSSNEQFF. Written as DNA, the CDR3 is TGTGCCAGCTCACCTTCCTCCGGGACAGTAAGTTCCAATGAGCAGTTCTTC. The chain combines TRBV18 with TRBJ2-1; 7 bases line up with TRBD1. CDR3 length: 17 amino acids. CDR1 is KGHSH and CDR2 is LQKENI in the germline V gene. J gave up 6 bases and V 3 bases, and 14 bases lay outside the gene matches.

The rearrangement uses TRBV7-9 and TRBJ2-7; maybe TRBD2 (6 bases). This CDR3 has 12 residues. Looked up from germline, CDR1 is SEHNR and CDR2 is FQNEAQ (reference sequence). V lost 3 bases and J 7 bases, leaving 10 bases between the germline ends. The CDR3 is CASSFRAGEQYF. The CDR3 DNA reads TGTGCCAGCAGCTTCCGGGCGGGGGAGCAGTACTTC.

J is TRBJ2-1 and V is TRBV27, with D unclear. Germline V gene data show CDR1 as MNHEY and CDR2 as SMNVEV (reference sequence). V lost 3 bases to trimming and J lost 4 bases, with 10 bases between them. The CDR3 length is 14 residues. CDR3: CASSLLYPYNEQFF. Here the CDR3 DNA reads TGTGCCAGCAGTTTGCTCTACCCATACAATGAGCAGTTCTTC.

This clonotype was counted many times. This sequence joins TRBV4-3 and TRBJ2-7, with TRBD2 as a possible D gene (6 bases). Germline V gene data show CDR1 as LGHNA and CDR2 as YSLEER. Trimming stripped 4 bases from V and 5 bases from J, with 15 bases between. The CDR3 runs to 14 residues. CDR3 nucleotides: TGCGCCAGCAGCCGCGGGATTCTGGGGGACGAGCAGTACTTC. Translating it yields CASSRGILGDEQYF.

This clonotype occurred a few times. V and J are TRBV7-2 and TRBJ1-3, with D unclear. The ends were cut back, 5 bases at V and 0 bases at J, with 14 bases in the middle. The germline V gene encodes CDR1 SGHTA and CDR2 FQGNSA. This CDR3 region has 16 residues. CDR3 residues: CASSTPKWNSGNTIYF. CDR3 nucleotide sequence: TGTGCCAGCAGCACACCGAAGTGGAACTCTGGAAACACCATATATTTT.

V gene TRBV10-3 combines with J gene TRBJ1-1; 8 bases align to TRBD1. The CDR3 is 14 amino acids. Germline loops: CDR1 ENHRY, CDR2 SYGVKD. Unmatched junction bases numbered 2, after V lost 3 bases and J lost 2 bases. Here the CDR3 DNA reads TGTGCCATCAGTGAACAGGGGGAAAACACTGAAGCTTTCTTT. This gives the protein CAISEQGENTEAFF.

This clonotype was counted at least ten times. The rearrangement uses TRBV20-1 and TRBJ2-1, with 7 bases that match TRBD2. The CDR3 contains 15 residues. V lost 7 bases, J lost 5 bases, and 14 bases stayed unmatched. Germline loops: CDR1 DFQATT, CDR2 SNEGSKA (reference sequence). The CDR3 loop is CSVARAGTIDNEQFF. The CDR3 DNA reads as TGCAGTGTCGCCAGGGCCGGGACTATAGACAATGAGCAGTTCTTC.

The V call is TRBV19, the J call TRBJ1-1; D is undetermined. Per the germline V gene, CDR1 is LNHDA and CDR2 is SQIVND (reference sequence). CDR3 length equals 15 residues. V lost 10 bases, J lost 0 bases, and 18 bases lay in between. The CDR3 reads CATRRTVPMNTEAFF. DNA of the CDR3: TGTGCCACCCGTCGGACGGTGCCCATGAACACTGAAGCTTTCTTT.

This clonotype was counted a few times. The V gene is TRBV7-9, the J gene TRBJ1-5, with 7 positions matching TRBD1. J lost 4 bases, V lost 4 bases, and 4 bases had no gene match. Germline V gene lookup returns CDR1 SEHNR and CDR2 FQNEAQ (reference sequence). The CDR3 runs to 14 residues. CDR3 region: CASSSGQPNQPQHF. The CDR3 DNA follows: TGTGCCAGCAGCTCGGGACAGCCAAATCAGCCCCAGCATTTT.

In this sample, this clonotype turned up a few times. The J gene is TRBJ2-7, the V gene TRBV4-1, with TRBD2 matching 7 bases. Per germline, CDR1 MGHRA and CDR2 YSYEKL. The CDR3 length is 16 residues. With 0 bases clipped from V and 2 bases from J, the junction kept 7 bases outside the gene matches. The CDR3 DNA sequence: TGCGCCAGCAGCCAAGATTCCCTAGCGGCTACCTACGAGCAGTACTTC. It yields the protein CASSQDSLAATYEQYF.

The chain couples TRBV28 to TRBJ1-2; the D gene is possibly TRBD1 (5 bases). The germline V gene encodes CDR1 MDHEN and CDR2 SYDVKM. The CDR3 sequence is 11 residues long. Trimming took off 10 bases at V and 4 bases at J, with 10 bases between the two ends. For the CDR3, the DNA is TGTGCCACAGGGAAATTCTATGGCTACACCTTC. Amino acid sequence: CATGKFYGYTF.

This clonotype has just a few counts. V usage is TRBV7-9 and J usage is TRBJ1-1; D might be TRBD1 (5 bases). Germline-derived CDR1 and CDR2 are SEHNR and FQNEAQ (reference sequence). V lost 5 bases and J 5 bases, leaving 15 bases between the germline ends. This CDR3 region has 14 residues. The CDR3 DNA reads TGTGCCAGCAGCCGGCGGGAGGGACGGACTGAAGCTTTCTTT. This gives the protein CASSRREGRTEAFF.

This clonotype appeared many times. The CDR3 here is CASCQQVNYGYTF. The CDR3 nucleotides read TGTGCCAGCTGCCAACAGGTCAACTATGGCTACACCTTC. The chain links TRBV12-3 or TRBV12-4 to TRBJ1-2, with D tentatively TRBD1 (5 bases). V lost 8 bases to trimming and J lost 2 bases, with 12 bases between them. This CDR3 has 13 amino acids.

This clonotype occurred many times. The chain joins TRBV20-1 to TRBJ2-7; D is unclear. The V gene lost 5 bases and the J gene lost 4 bases, with 6 bases spanning the gap. From germline, CDR1 is DFQATT and CDR2 SNEGSKA (reference sequence). The CDR3 is 10 amino acids. The CDR3 sequence: CSAGTYEQYF. The CDR3 nucleotides are TGCAGTGCTGGTACTTACGAGCAGTACTTC.

This clonotype has at least ten counts. V gene TRBV10-3 combines with J gene TRBJ1-1; 7 nucleotides match TRBD1. Germline assignment: CDR1 ENHRY and CDR2 SYGVKD. V trimming: 10 bases; J trimming: 2 bases; junction bases outside the gene matches: 7. The CDR3 has 13 residues. The CDR3 sequence is CATQDRANTEAFF. CDR3 coding DNA: TGTGCCACACAAGACAGGGCAAACACTGAAGCTTTCTTT.